What follows are 3 T cell receptor beta chains derived from one specimen sequenced in a study of regulatory T cells in long-lasting Graves disease. CDR3-region Arm-PCR and iRepertoire HTBI primers produced the TCR beta libraries. TCRdb processed the multiplex PCR reads anew with MiXCR; each CDR3 protein has one entry. The table lists a few hundred thousand distinct CDR3 sequences, under 25% of them singletons. Time point in this sample: persistent/refractory GD, antithyroid drugs over 5 years with positive TRAb. Generation of the TCR library employed RNA extracted from PBMCs. The sample here was peripheral blood mononuclear cells (PBMCs), taken when the disease was refractory, from a patient treated with antithyroid drugs. These receptors originate from a female donor with Graves disease.

V is TRBV18 and J is TRBJ2-2; D is undetermined. Trimming cost V 0 bases and J 6 bases, with 14 bases left between them. CDR1 is KGHSH and CDR2 is LQKENI in the germline V gene. The CDR3 consists of 16 residues. In DNA form, the CDR3 reads TGTGCCAGCTCACCACCGACGGAAGCATGGGCCGGGGAGCTGTTTTTT. Residues: CASSPPTEAWAGELFF.

This clonotype was counted ten times or more. J is TRBJ2-2 and V is TRBV12-3 or TRBV12-4; possibly TRBD1 for D (5 bases). The CDR3 is 14 amino acids. Deletions cut 9 bases from V and 6 bases from J, with 17 bases between. CDR3 DNA: TGTGCCAGTAGGGGTGACATAGGGGCCGGGGAGCTGTTTTTT. Amino acid sequence: CASRGDIGAGELFF.

The genes are TRBV10-2 and TRBJ2-2; perhaps TRBD2 as D (5 bases). Germline V gene lookup returns CDR1 WSHSY and CDR2 SAAADI. V shed 10 bases and J shed 1 base, with 13 bases lying between them. The CDR3 extends over 14 amino acids. The chain's CDR3 is CATDGNKNTGELFF. The CDR3 nucleotides are TGCGCCACCGACGGGAACAAGAACACCGGGGAGCTGTTTTTT.